The rows below give T cell receptor beta chains drawn from one sample of a study of technical replicates of blood from several donors. The method was immunoSEQ multiplex PCR; TCRdb's version includes in-frame clones alone and lacks a portion of them. The sample lists 100,000 or so clones, roughly 94% occurring once. The sample was T cells isolated from PBMCs. The receptors here all came from a human donor in good health. Each CDR3 is given with its conserved first and last residue. A D gene is named only where the DNA matches it firmly. The size field is filled for only some rows; it gives once, few, many or a size class.

V: TRBV6-1
D: .
size: .
J: TRBJ2-3
DNA: TGTGCCAGCAGTGAATCCCCCGGGGATACGCAGTATTTT
CDR3: CASSESPGDTQYF

V: TRBV11-3
D: TRBD2
size: .
J: TRBJ2-7
DNA: TGTGCCAGCAGCTTAGGCCTAGCGGGAGGGGCATCCTACGAGCAGTACTTC
CDR3: CASSLGLAGGASYEQYF

V: TRBV6-1
D: TRBD1
size: .
J: TRBJ1-4
DNA: TGTGCCAGCAGTCAAACAGGGGGAAGTTATGAAAAACTGTTTTTT
CDR3: CASSQTGGSYEKLFF

V: TRBV4-1
D: TRBD1
size: .
J: TRBJ1-5
DNA: TGCGCCAGCAGCCAACACAACCGGGACAGGGATGATAGCAATCAGCCCCAGCATTTT
CDR3: CASSQHNRDRDDSNQPQHF

V: TRBV11-3
D: TRBD1
size: once
J: TRBJ1-4
DNA: TGTGCCAGCAGCCGGACCGGGACAGGGGATGAAAAACTGTTTTTT
CDR3: CASSRTGTGDEKLFF

V: TRBV9
D: .
size: .
J: TRBJ2-5
DNA: TGTGCCAGCAGCGGTACCGGACAGAATTTCCAAGAGACCCAGTACTTC
CDR3: CASSGTGQNFQETQYF

V: TRBV6-1
D: TRBD2
size: .
J: TRBJ2-3
DNA: TGTGCCAGCAGTGAAGCGCGGGGGGGCACAGATACGCAGTATTTT
CDR3: CASSEARGGTDTQYF

V: TRBV2
D: TRBD2
size: .
J: TRBJ2-3
DNA: TGTGCCAGCAGCCTAGCGGGAGCCCCTTTGAGAACAGATACGCAGTATTTT
CDR3: CASSLAGAPLRTDTQYF

V: TRBV7-6
D: .
size: .
J: TRBJ1-1
DNA: TGTGCCAGCAGCTTAGGTCCCCAGGGTAGTAGAACTGAAGCTTTCTTT
CDR3: CASSLGPQGSRTEAFF

V: TRBV10-3
D: .
size: .
J: TRBJ2-7
DNA: TGTGCCATCATGGTAGATGCGACCTACGAGCAGTACTTC
CDR3: CAIMVDATYEQYF

V: TRBV28
D: .
size: .
J: TRBJ1-1
DNA: TGTGCCAGCAGTTTCTCCCGGACTGAAGCTTTCTTT
CDR3: CASSFSRTEAFF

V: TRBV5-4
D: TRBD1
size: .
J: TRBJ2-6
DNA: TGTGCCAGCAGGGACCCCGGGACAGGGAGCTCTGGGGCCAACGTCCTGACTTTC
CDR3: CASRDPGTGSSGANVLTF

V: TRBV6-1
D: .
size: .
J: TRBJ2-7
DNA: TGTGCCAGCAGGGACAGAGCCTACGAGCAGTACTTC
CDR3: CASRDRAYEQYF

V: TRBV11-3
D: TRBD1
size: .
J: TRBJ1-4
DNA: TGTGCCAGCAGCACCGGGACAGGGGATGAAAAACTGTTTTTT
CDR3: CASSTGTGDEKLFF

V: TRBV29-1
D: TRBD1
size: few
J: TRBJ1-1
DNA: TGCAGCGTTGAGGCCGTGACAGGGTGGACTGAAGCTTTCTTT
CDR3: CSVEAVTGWTEAFF

V: TRBV5-6
D: .
size: .
J: TRBJ1-4
DNA: TGTGCCAGCAGCTTCCAGGGTCGTGAAAAACTGTTTTTT
CDR3: CASSFQGREKLFF

V: TRBV28
D: TRBD2
size: .
J: TRBJ2-7
DNA: TGTGCCAGCCTCGACGGGACTAGCTCCTACGAGCAGTACTTC
CDR3: CASLDGTSSYEQYF

V: TRBV29-1
D: TRBD1
size: .
J: TRBJ1-5
DNA: TGCAGCGTGGGACAGGGAGAGCGTCAGCCCCAGCATTTT
CDR3: CSVGQGERQPQHF

V: TRBV28
D: TRBD1
size: .
J: TRBJ1-5
DNA: TGTGCCAGCAGACAGGGGGGCAGCAATCAGCCCCAGCATTTT
CDR3: CASRQGGSNQPQHF

V: TRBV5-6
D: .
size: .
J: TRBJ1-3
DNA: TGTGCCAGCAGCCCTACTCTATTCTCTGGAAACACCATATATTTT
CDR3: CASSPTLFSGNTIYF

V: TRBV4-1
D: .
size: .
J: TRBJ1-4
DNA: TGCGCCAGCAGCCAAGTGTCCGGGGAAGATGAAAAACTGTTTTTT
CDR3: CASSQVSGEDEKLFF

V: TRBV27
D: .
size: .
J: TRBJ2-7
DNA: TGTGCCAGCTCGAGCGGAGGGTGGCCCTACGAGCAGTACTTC
CDR3: CASSSGGWPYEQYF

V: TRBV7-3
D: .
size: .
J: TRBJ2-2
DNA: TGTGCCAGCAGCTTAAGCCCCGAAAACCCAGCCGGGGAGCTGTTTTTT
CDR3: CASSLSPENPAGELFF

V: TRBV9
D: TRBD2
size: .
J: TRBJ2-5
DNA: TGTGCCAGCAGCGTAGAATCTTCGGCGGGGGGTCAAGAGACCCAGTACTTC
CDR3: CASSVESSAGGQETQYF

V: TRBV6-1
D: .
size: .
J: TRBJ1-1
DNA: TGTGCCAGCAGTGAACGGGAGGGCACTGAAGCTTTCTTT
CDR3: CASSEREGTEAFF

V: TRBV10-3
D: .
size: .
J: TRBJ1-1
DNA: TGTGCCATCAGTACAGGGCCGGGCACTGAAGCTTTCTTT
CDR3: CAISTGPGTEAFF

V: TRBV5-6
D: TRBD2
size: .
J: TRBJ2-7
DNA: TGTGCCAGCAGCTTCAACATAGCGGGGGCCTACGAGCAGTACTTC
CDR3: CASSFNIAGAYEQYF

V: TRBV5-1
D: TRBD2
size: .
J: TRBJ2-5
DNA: TGCGCCAGCAGCTTGCTCAGCGGGGGCCTCGGCGAGACCCAGTACTTC
CDR3: CASSLLSGGLGETQYF

V: TRBV4-2
D: TRBD2
size: .
J: TRBJ2-7
DNA: TGTGCCAGCAGCCAGGGACCACTAGCGACTGGGTACGAGCAGTACTTC
CDR3: CASSQGPLATGYEQYF

V: TRBV25-1
D: TRBD1
size: .
J: TRBJ1-2
DNA: TGTGCCAGCAGTGAATTCGAGGGACAGGTGGAGGGCGGCTATGGCTACACCTTC
CDR3: CASSEFEGQVEGGYGYTF

V: TRBV7-8
D: .
size: .
J: TRBJ2-1
DNA: TGTGCCAGCAGCTTGGGACATAGCTCCTACAATGAGCAGTTCTTC
CDR3: CASSLGHSSYNEQFF

V: TRBV13
D: .
size: .
J: TRBJ2-5
DNA: TGTGCCAGCAGCATGAGGGCCGGTCGACTCCAAGAGACCCAGTACTTC
CDR3: CASSMRAGRLQETQYF

V: TRBV5-4
D: .
size: .
J: TRBJ2-7
DNA: TGTGCCAGCAGCCCAGCAGCGGGCGAGCAGTACTTC
CDR3: CASSPAAGEQYF

V: TRBV29-1
D: TRBD1
size: .
J: TRBJ1-2
DNA: TGCAGCGTTCGTTGGACAGGGCATATAAACTATGGCTACACCTTC
CDR3: CSVRWTGHINYGYTF

V: TRBV6-1
D: .
size: .
J: TRBJ1-5
DNA: TGTGCCAGCAGTACAGATCAGCCCCAGCATTTT
CDR3: CASSTDQPQHF

V: TRBV15
D: TRBD2
size: once
J: TRBJ2-1
DNA: TGTGCCACCAGCAGAGAAATAACCGGACTAGCGGGAGTCGATGAGCAGTTCTTC
CDR3: CATSREITGLAGVDEQFF

V: TRBV6-6
D: .
size: .
J: TRBJ2-2
DNA: TGTGCCAGCAGTTACATGGGGGGGCCCCCCGGGGAGCTGTTTTTT
CDR3: CASSYMGGPPGELFF

V: TRBV6-1
D: .
size: .
J: TRBJ2-2
DNA: TGTGCCAGCACCTATACCGGGGAGCTGTTTTTT
CDR3: CASTYTGELFF

V: TRBV28
D: .
size: .
J: TRBJ2-4
DNA: TGTGCCATTACGTCTGGGGGAGGCAAAAACATTCAGTACTTC
CDR3: CAITSGGGKNIQYF